The rows below give T cell receptor beta chains drawn from one sample of a study of T cell repertoires in cytomegalovirus infection. Each CDR3 protein is one row after TCRdb ran MiXCR on the reads. The sample records about 240,000 distinct CDR3 sequences, about 12% being singletons. Sequencing input: PBMCs. The receptors derive from a human donor in good health (CMV status not recorded). Some clones in this sample may be carry-over from other donors' samples. Each CDR3 is given with its conserved first and last residue. The D gene is left open where the match is weak. A row's size may be missing; if present it is once, few, many or a size class.

-	TRBV12-3/TRBV12-4	many	TRBJ1-2	CASKRANYGYTF	TGTGCCAGCAAGCGAGCTAACTATGGCTACACCTTC
TRBD1	TRBV20-1	many	TRBJ2-5	CSAGGQPLGETQYF	TGCAGTGCTGGGGGACAGCCTCTTGGGGAGACCCAGTACTTC
-	TRBV6-5	many	TRBJ1-5	CASSPGEGQNQPQHF	TGTGCCAGCAGTCCTGGAGAGGGTCAGAATCAGCCCCAGCATTTT
-	TRBV12-3/TRBV12-4	few	TRBJ1-5	CASSRGPSNQPQHF	TGTGCCAGCAGTCGCGGACCCTCTAATCAGCCCCAGCATTTT
TRBD2	TRBV5-4	-	TRBJ2-7	CASSLDQRGYEQYF	TGTGCCAGCAGTTTGGATCAGCGGGGATACGAGCAGTACTTC
-	TRBV29-1	-	TRBJ2-3	CSVGEFGPLDTQYF	TGCAGCGTTGGGGAATTTGGGCCGTTAGATACGCAGTATTTT
-	TRBV29-1	-	TRBJ2-1	CSVERDSYNEQFF	TGCAGCGTTGAAAGGGACTCGTACAATGAGCAGTTCTTC
-	TRBV20-1	many	TRBJ1-2	CSASAGEGKGYTF	TGCAGTGCTAGTGCAGGGGAGGGAAAAGGCTACACCTTC
TRBD1	TRBV6-6	few	TRBJ1-4	CACRDRNYEKLFF	TGTGCCTGCCGGGACAGGAATTATGAAAAACTGTTTTTT
-	TRBV11-1	many	TRBJ1-2	CASSLDGGATRIYGYTF	TGTGCCAGCAGCTTAGATGGAGGGGCGACCCGGATCTATGGCTACACCTTC
TRBD1	TRBV7-9	-	TRBJ2-3	CASSSRGPDTQYF	TGTGCCAGCAGCAGCAGGGGGCCAGATACGCAGTATTTT
-	TRBV19	-	TRBJ1-2	CASSKSAGGLGYTF	TGTGCCAGTAGTAAGAGCGCGGGGGGCCTTGGCTACACCTTC
-	TRBV3-1	-	TRBJ2-1	CASSHVEAEYNEQFF	TGTGCCAGCAGCCATGTCGAAGCGGAGTACAATGAGCAGTTCTTC
-	TRBV7-2	many	TRBJ1-2	CASSLRGADYGYTF	TGTGCCAGCAGCTTACGGGGCGCGGACTATGGCTACACCTTC
TRBD2	TRBV12-3/TRBV12-4	few	TRBJ2-1	CASQRGPGGGDEQFF	TGTGCCAGCCAGCGGGGGCCTGGGGGGGGGGATGAGCAGTTCTTC
-	TRBV29-1	-	TRBJ2-7	CSVQRDTNSYEQYF	TGCAGCGTTCAACGGGACACGAACTCCTACGAGCAGTACTTC
-	TRBV29-1	-	TRBJ2-3	CSVVGGFNTDTQYF	TGCAGCGTTGTGGGGGGCTTCAACACAGATACGCAGTATTTT
-	TRBV28	few	TRBJ1-2	CASSGEGMVRGYTF	TGTGCCAGCAGTGGTGAAGGGATGGTTCGGGGCTACACCTTC
-	TRBV6-2/TRBV6-3	many	TRBJ2-7	CASSYSEVYEQYF	TGTGCCAGCAGTTACTCAGAGGTTTACGAGCAGTACTTC
TRBD1	TRBV7-2	many	TRBJ1-5	CASSLEGGRQPQHF	TGTGCCAGCAGCTTAGAAGGGGGCAGGCAGCCCCAGCATTTT
TRBD1	TRBV19	-	TRBJ1-5	CASRISEGGWQPQHF	TGTGCCAGTAGAATATCCGAAGGGGGCTGGCAGCCCCAGCATTTT
TRBD1	TRBV5-5	many	TRBJ2-1	CASSHRTGSMSSYNEQFF	TGTGCCAGCAGCCATCGGACAGGGAGTATGAGCTCCTACAATGAGCAGTTCTTC
-	TRBV20-1	-	TRBJ2-2	CSAVGGLYTGELFF	TGCAGTGCAGTGGGCGGCCTTTACACCGGGGAGCTGTTTTTT
TRBD2	TRBV29-1	-	TRBJ2-7	CSVEPSGRNEQYF	TGCAGCGTTGAACCGAGCGGGAGGAACGAGCAGTACTTC
-	TRBV12-3/TRBV12-4	-	TRBJ1-6	CASSQNSPLHF	TGTGCCAGCAGTCAAAATTCACCCCTCCACTTT
-	TRBV20-1	-	TRBJ1-4	CSATATGHNNEKLFF	TGCAGTGCTACAGCCACAGGGCATAATAATGAAAAACTGTTTTTT
-	TRBV19	-	TRBJ2-3	CASSIRVATDTQYF	TGTGCCAGTAGTATCAGGGTAGCGACAGATACGCAGTATTTT
-	TRBV7-3	-	TRBJ1-1	CASSSGGRPNTEAFF	TGTGCCAGCAGCTCGGGAGGCAGGCCGAACACTGAAGCTTTCTTT
-	TRBV12-3/TRBV12-4	many	TRBJ1-5	CASSLNGRNQPQHF	TGTGCCAGCAGTTTGAACGGCCGCAATCAGCCCCAGCATTTT
-	TRBV7-2	many	TRBJ2-7	CASSLAVRSYEQYF	TGTGCCAGCAGCTTAGCGGTCAGGTCCTACGAGCAGTACTTC
-	TRBV5-5	many	TRBJ1-2	CASSRPAGDGYGYTF	TGTGCCAGCTCCAGGCCGGCAGGGGATGGCTATGGCTACACCTTC
-	TRBV7-7	few	TRBJ2-3	CASSQGTPPDTQYF	TGTGCCAGCAGCCAAGGGACCCCCCCAGATACGCAGTATTTT
-	TRBV28	-	TRBJ1-2	CASSLVGRRGYTF	TGTGCCAGCAGTTTAGTAGGTCGTCGGGGCTACACCTTC
TRBD1	TRBV19	many	TRBJ1-2	CASSSSGQQPPVYGYTF	TGTGCCAGTAGTTCTTCGGGACAGCAGCCTCCTGTCTATGGCTACACCTTC
-	TRBV7-3	few	TRBJ1-4	CASPNVPWLRDNEKLFF	TGTGCCAGCCCCAACGTGCCTTGGCTTCGGGATAATGAAAAACTGTTTTTT
-	TRBV20-1	few	TRBJ2-7	CSALRPGTPTYEQYF	TGCAGTGCTCTCCGACCCGGGACACCGACCTACGAGCAGTACTTC
-	TRBV7-2	many	TRBJ1-3	CASSPDTGGGNTIYF	TGTGCCAGCAGCCCCGACACGGGAGGTGGAAACACCATATATTTT
-	TRBV7-2	many	TRBJ2-5	CASSFWQETQYF	TGTGCCAGCAGCTTCTGGCAAGAGACCCAGTACTTC
TRBD2	TRBV20-1	-	TRBJ2-5	CSAGGTSGDYLETQYF	TGCAGTGCTGGAGGGACTAGTGGAGATTATTTGGAGACCCAGTACTTC
-	TRBV5-4	-	TRBJ1-5	CASSLDRDNQPQHF	TGTGCCAGCAGCTTAGACAGAGACAATCAGCCCCAGCATTTT
-	TRBV27	many	TRBJ1-5	CASSPRQGSGQPQHF	TGTGCCAGCAGTCCCCGGCAGGGCTCAGGGCAGCCCCAGCATTTT
-	TRBV7-2	many	TRBJ1-1	CASSFRSKDTEAFF	TGTGCCAGCAGCTTCCGGTCTAAGGACACTGAAGCTTTCTTT
-	TRBV7-2	many	TRBJ1-2	CASSPNRGGRRDGYTF	TGTGCCAGCAGCCCGAATAGAGGGGGGCGCAGGGATGGCTACACCTTC
TRBD1	TRBV19	many	TRBJ2-7	CASSSTGGAGEQYF	TGTGCCAGTAGTAGTACAGGGGGCGCAGGGGAGCAGTACTTC
TRBD1	TRBV19	few	TRBJ1-5	CASSIIQGAGDQPQHF	TGTGCCAGTAGTATAATACAGGGGGCGGGCGACCAGCCCCAGCATTTT
TRBD1	TRBV6-6	-	TRBJ2-1	CASSLLDRASYNEQFF	TGTGCCAGCAGCCTACTCGACAGGGCCTCCTACAATGAGCAGTTCTTC
TRBD1	TRBV12-3/TRBV12-4	many	TRBJ2-5	CASRGTGGIPQETQYF	TGTGCCAGCAGGGGGACAGGGGGAATTCCCCAAGAGACCCAGTACTTC
-	TRBV29-1	-	TRBJ2-7	CSVEDNGQKQYF	TGCAGCGTTGAAGATAACGGGCAGAAGCAGTACTTC
TRBD2	TRBV2	few	TRBJ2-3	CASSPLAGAQYF	TGTGCCAGCAGCCCCTTAGCGGGAGCGCAGTATTTT
TRBD1	TRBV27	many	TRBJ1-1	CASSLRTGGRSYVREAFF	TGTGCCAGCAGTTTGCGCACAGGGGGCAGGTCTTACGTTCGGGAAGCTTTCTTT
TRBD1	TRBV5-1	many	TRBJ1-1	CASSGTGTANTEAFF	TGCGCCAGCAGCGGAACCGGGACAGCGAACACTGAAGCTTTCTTT
-	TRBV3-1	many	TRBJ2-3	CASSQVASGGPSTDTQYF	TGTGCCAGCAGCCAAGTTGCCTCAGGGGGGCCTAGCACAGATACGCAGTATTTT
TRBD1	TRBV12-3/TRBV12-4	many	TRBJ1-1	CASSSQGGEAFF	TGTGCCAGCAGTTCTCAGGGGGGTGAAGCTTTCTTT
TRBD2	TRBV7-2	many	TRBJ2-5	CASSLVPSGAQETQYF	TGTGCCAGCAGCTTAGTACCTAGCGGAGCCCAAGAGACCCAGTACTTC
-	TRBV11-3	few	TRBJ1-1	CASSLVRQSEAFF	TGTGCCAGCAGCTTAGTAAGACAGAGTGAAGCTTTCTTT
-	TRBV7-6	many	TRBJ1-5	CASSLQSNQPQHF	TGTGCCAGCAGCTTACAGAGCAATCAGCCCCAGCATTTT
-	TRBV6-2/TRBV6-3	few	TRBJ2-1	CASSYPLAGTYNEQFF	TGTGCCAGCAGTTACCCCCTGGCGGGTACGTACAATGAGCAGTTCTTC
TRBD2	TRBV6-4	-	TRBJ2-2	CASSALAGGMNTGELFF	TGTGCCAGCAGTGCCCTAGCGGGGGGCATGAACACCGGGGAGCTGTTTTTT
TRBD1	TRBV28	few	TRBJ1-1	CASSLSSGQGYTEAFF	TGTGCCAGCAGTTTATCTTCCGGACAGGGATACACTGAAGCTTTCTTT